Below, 11 T cell receptor beta chains from the same sample are listed, as sequenced in a study of liver allograft versus peripheral blood T cells. As for the study in general: Recipients' peripheral blood supplied the T cell receptor repertoires against which those in transplanted livers were compared.

TCRdb re-called the reads with MiXCR, one entry per CDR3 protein. The data show some 3,500 distinct CDR3 sequences, with more than 15% seen just once and 21% held by the top ten. The origin of the receptors is a human patient who had a liver transplant. Some of these T cells may belong to the graft donor.

This clonotype was found many times. This chain uses TRBV10-1 with TRBJ2-7; D is possibly TRBD1 (5 bases). The CDR3 contains 14 residues. CDR1 is WNHNN, CDR2 SYGVQD, per germline (reference sequence). Between the trimmed V and J ends, which lost 4 bases and 6 bases, there was a span of 16 bases. CDR3 amino acids: CASSAQGSVSEQYF. The CDR3 DNA is TGCGCCAGCAGTGCTCAGGGTTCGGTCTCCGAGCAGTACTTC.

This clonotype is medium-sized. The chain has TRBV18 and TRBJ2-7, with D tentatively TRBD2 (5 bases). The V end lost 6 bases, the J end lost 5 bases, and 11 bases lay between the germline ends. The CDR3 spans 12 residues. The germline CDR1 and CDR2 sequences are KGHSH and LQKENI. The CDR3 nucleotides read TGTGCCAGCTCTGCCGACTACAACGAGCAGTACTTC. Residues: CASSADYNEQYF.

This clonotype was recorded a few times. The chain recombines TRBV7-9 with TRBJ1-1; D is uncertain. V shed 1 base and J shed 10 bases, with 10 bases lying between them. There are 12 residues in the CDR3. Germline values: CDR1 SEHNR, CDR2 FQNEAQ (reference sequence). The CDR3 sequence is CASSLESVGAFF. The CDR3 DNA sequence: TGTGCCAGCAGCTTAGAGTCCGTCGGAGCTTTCTTT.

By sample share, this clonotype is medium-sized. The chain employs TRBV12-3 or TRBV12-4 and TRBJ1-4; 7 nucleotides align to TRBD1. V lost 6 bases, J lost 8 bases, and 12 bases stayed unmatched. The CDR3 has 15 amino acids. The CDR3 reads CASSPRGQGEEKLFF. The CDR3 DNA sequence: TGTGCCAGCAGCCCGAGGGGGCAGGGGGAGGAAAAACTGTTTTTT.

This clonotype counts as medium-sized. V is TRBV6-1 and J is TRBJ1-6, with a weak D call TRBD1 (6 bases). The CDR3 extends over 15 amino acids. Germline V lookup: CDR1 MNHNS, CDR2 SASEGT. Trimming shortened V by 4 bases and J by 4 bases, and 11 bases separated the two germline ends. The CDR3 reads CASSVEDSYNSPLHF. The CDR3 DNA reads as TGTGCCAGCAGTGTTGAGGACAGTTATAATTCACCCCTCCACTTT.

The V call is TRBV5-5, the J call TRBJ1-1, with D uncertain. Germline V gene lookup returns CDR1 SGHKS and CDR2 YYEKEE (reference sequence). V lost 3 bases and J lost 0, with 15 bases in between. This CDR3 contains 16 residues. CDR3 in DNA: TGTGCCAGCAGCTCTACGGGATCATCTATGAACACTGAAGCTTTCTTT. Encoded protein: CASSSTGSSMNTEAFF.

This clonotype is medium-sized (0.01 to 0.1%). The chain is built from TRBV5-6 and TRBJ2-7; D is unclear. CDR3 size: 12 residues. The germline V and J ends were trimmed by 0 bases and 4 bases, with 5 bases remaining between them. Per germline, CDR1 SGHDT and CDR2 YYEEEE. The CDR3 loop reads CASSLEGYEQYF. The DNA for the CDR3 is TGTGCCAGCAGCTTGGAGGGATACGAGCAGTACTTC. Variable domain in full (rest from reference TRBV5-6 and TRBJ2-7): DAGVTQSPTHLIKTRGQQVTLRCSPKSGHDTVSWYQQALGQGPQFIFQYYEEEERQRGNFPDRFSGHQFPNYSSELNVNALLLGDSALYLCASSLEGYEQYFGPGTRLTVT.

This clonotype is deemed large. This rearrangement joins TRBV18 to TRBJ1-3; D remains ambiguous. CDR1 KGHSH and CDR2 LQKENI come from the germline V gene. V lost 3 bases to trimming and J lost 8 bases, with 14 bases between them. This CDR3 region has 14 residues. CDR3 region: CASSPRAAPDTIYF. CDR3 in DNA: TGTGCCAGCTCACCTAGGGCCGCGCCGGACACCATATATTTT.

This chain uses TRBV7-2 with TRBJ2-7; D assignment may be TRBD1 or TRBD2 (5 bases each). Germline loops: CDR1 SGHTA, CDR2 FQGNSA. V lost 9 bases to trimming and J lost 4 bases, with 10 bases between them. The CDR3 runs to 11 residues. The DNA for the CDR3 is TGTGCCAGAAGAGGGGCTTACGAGCAGTACGTC. Its translation: CARRGAYEQYV.

V and J are TRBV20-1 and TRBJ2-3; 7 bases match TRBD1. The trim removed 3 bases at V and 1 base at J, leaving 4 bases unmatched. This CDR3 is built from 14 residues. CDR1 and CDR2 from the germline V gene are DFQATT and SNEGSKA (reference sequence). The CDR3 protein is CSASQGTGTDTQYF. In DNA form, the CDR3 reads TGCAGTGCTAGTCAGGGGACAGGCACAGATACGCAGTATTTT.

This clonotype counts as medium-sized (0.01 to 0.1%). The chain is built from TRBV19 and TRBJ1-1; D call uncertain. This CDR3 region has 14 residues. The V and J ends lost 9 bases and 1 base respectively, with 15 bases between them. The germline gives CDR1 LNHDA, CDR2 SQIVND (reference sequence). CDR3 nucleotide sequence: TGTGCCAGCCCTCCACCCGGACGGAACACTGAAGCTTTCTTT. Protein: CASPPPGRNTEAFF.